The 9 T cell receptor beta chains given below trace back to one sample, sequenced in a study of blood T cell repertoires in COVID-19. Some clones are missing from TCRdb's copy, which holds only in-frame ones; the method was immunoSEQ multiplex PCR. The repertoire consists of 140,000 to 150,000 clones, with roughly 84% occurring once and the leading ten covering 5% to 7%. The source material was PBMCs or T cells enriched from blood (not recorded which). All receptors come from a woman aged 45-65 years who had been exposed to COVID-19.

As concerns this clone: Other DNA sequences in this sample translate to the same CDR3. This rearrangement joins TRBV12-3 or TRBV12-4 to TRBJ1-5; D gene unclear. CDR3 length equals 12 residues. V was shortened by 6 bases and J by 2 bases, with 5 bases between the two germline ends. DNA of the CDR3: TGTGCCAGCAGCCGTGGCAATCAGCCCCAGCATTTT. The encoded protein is CASSRGNQPQHF.

The chain carries TRBV4-3 and TRBJ1-3; perhaps TRBD1 as D (5 bases). Trimming cost V 0 bases and J 0 bases, with 12 bases left between them. Germline V gene sequence: CDR1 LGHNA, CDR2 YSLEER. The CDR3 is made up of 17 amino acids. The DNA of the CDR3 is TGCGCCAGCAGCCAAGACTTGGGGGGTACCTCTGGAAACACCATATATTTT. This encodes CASSQDLGGTSGNTIYF.

This sequence joins TRBV7-2 and TRBJ1-1; possibly TRBD1 for D (6 bases). V was cut by 1 base and J by 1 base, with 13 bases left in between. The germline V gene has CDR1 SGHTA and CDR2 FQGNSA. This CDR3 is built from 16 residues. CDR3 residues: CASSLVTGRWNTEAFF. The CDR3 coding sequence is TGTGCCAGCAGCTTAGTAACAGGGCGTTGGAACACTGAAGCTTTCTTT.

The chain combines TRBV4-1 with TRBJ2-5, with no clear D. Germline lookup yields CDR1 MGHRA and CDR2 YSYEKL. V shed 4 bases and J shed 0 bases, with 6 bases lying between them. This CDR3 comprises 13 residues. CDR3 sequence: CASSLEYQETQYF. CDR3 DNA sequence: TGCGCCAGCAGCCTCGAGTACCAAGAGACCCAGTACTTC.

This sequence joins TRBV19 and TRBJ1-1; weak D call: TRBD1 (6 bases). V was trimmed by 4 bases and J by 0 bases, leaving 18 bases between them. CDR1 is LNHDA, CDR2 SQIVND, per germline (reference sequence). The CDR3 is 17 amino acids. CDR3 amino acids: CASSTPSGQGMNTEAFF. Written as DNA, the CDR3 is TGTGCCAGTAGTACACCCTCGGGGCAGGGGATGAACACTGAAGCTTTCTTT.

The V call is TRBV19, the J call TRBJ2-3; TRBD2 matches 7 bases. The germline CDR1 and CDR2 sequences are LNHDA and SQIVND (reference sequence). The length of the CDR3 is 14 residues. Trimming cost V 2 bases and J 10 bases; bases outside gene matches: 9. The CDR3 loop reads CASSISSGTKAQYF. Written as DNA, the CDR3 is TGTGCCAGTAGTATATCTTCCGGGACTAAAGCGCAGTATTTT.

The genes are TRBV6-5 and TRBJ1-5; tentatively, D is TRBD1 (5 bases). V shed 4 bases and J shed 8 bases, with 9 bases lying between them. CDR3 length equals 12 residues. Germline assignment: CDR1 MNHEY and CDR2 SVGAGI. The CDR3 loop is CASSLPGKPQHF. The CDR3 DNA reads as TGTGCCAGCAGTTTGCCAGGGAAGCCCCAGCATTTT.

V and J are TRBV19 and TRBJ2-3; weak D call: TRBD2 (5 bases). Trimming shortened V by 10 bases and J by 2 bases, and 13 bases separated the two germline ends. Germline V CDR1 and CDR2: LNHDA, SQIVND (reference sequence). CDR3 length equals 13 residues. CDR3 in DNA: TGTGCCACCGCGATAGGACTCACAGATACGCAGTATTTT. Amino acid sequence: CATAIGLTDTQYF.

The chain links TRBV19 to TRBJ1-2; no clear D gene. The CDR3 has 11 residues. Trimming removed 5 bases from V and 8 bases from J, with 9 bases in between. From germline, CDR1 is LNHDA and CDR2 SQIVND (reference sequence). The CDR3 sequence: CASSGKEGYTF. The CDR3 region has the DNA TGTGCCAGTAGTGGTAAAGAGGGCTACACCTTC.